A single sample is the source of the 5 T cell receptor beta chains below, sequenced in a study of early T cells in non-severe SARS-CoV-2 infection. TCRdb processed the 5' RACE reads anew with MiXCR; each CDR3 protein has one entry. This table has about 100,000 distinct CDR3 sequences, 9.5% to 13% appearing once. Sequencing input: whole blood. These receptors were collected from an adult who was a healthcare worker with PCR-confirmed SARS-CoV-2 infection or an uninfected control (not recorded which).

This chain connects TRBV9 to TRBJ2-3; tentatively, D is TRBD1 (5 bases). The CDR3 is 16 residues long. CDR1 and CDR2 from the germline V gene are SGDLS and YYNGEE. V was cut by 4 bases and J by 2 bases, with 17 bases left in between. The CDR3 nucleotides are TGTGCCAGCAGCTTGTCTCCGACAGTTCTCACAGATACGCAGTATTTT. Encoded protein: CASSLSPTVLTDTQYF.

There are many counts of this clonotype. The V call is TRBV28, the J call TRBJ1-3; D may be TRBD1 (5 bases). The CDR3 contains 15 residues. Germline V lookup: CDR1 MDHEN, CDR2 SYDVKM. V was clipped by 3 bases and J by 8 bases, with 17 bases between them. This CDR3 is CASSLGGVRTDTIYF. The CDR3, as DNA: TGTGCCAGCAGTTTGGGGGGGGTCCGAACGGACACCATATATTTT.

The V and J genes are TRBV5-1 and TRBJ2-2; D unresolved. CDR3 length: 14 amino acids. V lost 0 bases to trimming and J lost 6 bases, with 9 bases between them. The germline gives CDR1 SGHRS, CDR2 YFSETQ. CDR3 sequence: CASSLAQIPGELFF. CDR3 nucleotides: TGCGCCAGCAGCTTGGCCCAGATCCCCGGGGAGCTGTTTTTT.

CDR3 DNA: TGTGCCAGCACCGAATGGGGACTAGCGGGAGTCAATGAGCAGTTCTTC. Translation: CASTEWGLAGVNEQFF. The chain couples TRBV2 to TRBJ2-1, with 14 bases identical to TRBD2. Per the germline V gene, CDR1 is SNHLY and CDR2 is FYNNEI. The CDR3 runs 16 residues. V shed 7 bases, J shed 6 bases, and the junction held 8 bases outside the gene matches. Drawing the rest from reference TRBV2 and TRBJ2-1, the complete variable domain is EPEVTQTPSHQVTQMGQEVILRCVPISNHLYFYWYRQILGQKVEFLVSFYNNEISEKSEIFDDQFSVERPDGSNFTLKIRSTKLEDSAMYFCASTEWGLAGVNEQFFGPGTRLTVL.

This clonotype occurred many times. This sequence joins TRBV6-6 and TRBJ2-5; D possibly corresponds to TRBD1 (6 bases). Looked up from germline, CDR1 is MNHNY and CDR2 is SVGAGI (reference sequence). Deletions cut 0 bases from V and 2 bases from J, with 7 bases between. The CDR3 consists of 14 residues. The CDR3 reads CASSYSRGQETQYF. The CDR3 DNA sequence: TGTGCCAGCAGTTACTCTAGGGGGCAAGAGACCCAGTACTTC.